These 7 T cell receptor beta chains came from one sample sequenced in a study of cytomegalovirus exposure and HLA in healthy donors. The PCR used 60 Vbeta and 13 Jbeta primers. The table came from immunoSEQ multiplex PCR; TCRdb's copy has only in-frame clones and leaves some out. The table includes 90,000 to 100,000 clones, approximately 80% detected once. Sequencing was done on a sample of PBMCs. These receptor sequences come from a female donor in good health and CMV-seronegative.

The V and J genes are TRBV29-1 and TRBJ1-1, with D possibly matching TRBD1 (5 bases). V was pared by 6 bases and J by 3 bases, with 20 bases between. The CDR3 is 15 residues long. CDR1 and CDR2 from the germline V gene are SQVTM and ANQGSEA. The chain's CDR3 is CSVLSSGTQYTEAFF. CDR3 nucleotides: TGCAGCGTCCTCTCCTCCGGGACTCAGTACACTGAAGCTTTCTTT.

J is TRBJ1-1 and V is TRBV6-6; TRBD1 aligns across 7 bases. The CDR3 is 11 amino acids. CDR1 MNHNY and CDR2 SVGAGI come from the germline V gene (reference sequence). The V gene end was trimmed by 6 bases and the J gene end by 8 bases; junction bases not matched to a gene: 3. CDR3 sequence reads: CASSHRGEAFF. The CDR3 DNA reads TGTGCCAGCAGCCACAGGGGAGAAGCTTTCTTT.

CDR3 in DNA: TGTGCCAGCAGCCAAGGCACAGGGGTGGACACCGGGGAGCTGTTTTTT. It is translated as CASSQGTGVDTGELFF. The chain carries TRBV4-2 and TRBJ2-2; 7 bases align to TRBD1. In germline, CDR1 is LGHNA, CDR2 YNFKEQ. CDR3 size: 16 residues. Unmatched junction bases numbered 5, after V lost 1 base and J lost 3 bases.

The rearrangement joins TRBV4-3 to TRBJ2-3, with 12 bases that match TRBD2. This CDR3 spans 17 amino acids. The germline V gene has CDR1 LGHNA and CDR2 YSLEER. V lost 4 bases to trimming and J lost 2 bases; unmatched junction nucleotides: 7. The CDR3 DNA follows: TGCGCCAGCAGCCCCCTAAGGACTAGCGGGAACACAGATACGCAGTATTTT. It yields the protein CASSPLRTSGNTDTQYF.

The CDR3 region is CASSLGGTGELFF. In DNA form, the CDR3 reads TGTGCCAGCAGCTTAGGCGGTACCGGGGAGCTGTTTTTT. The rearrangement uses TRBV7-3 and TRBJ2-2; D is undetermined. The germline V gene has CDR1 SGHTA and CDR2 FQGTGA. Trimming removed 2 bases from V and 5 bases from J, with 6 bases in between. This CDR3 has 13 amino acids.

A single count supports this clone. CDR3 in DNA: TGCGCCAGCAGGTGGGGACAGGGAACGGACGAGCAGTACTTC. Its protein product is CASRWGQGTDEQYF. The chain couples TRBV5-1 to TRBJ2-7, with 9 bases fitting TRBD1. There are 14 residues in the CDR3. Losses at the gene ends were 5 bases for V and 5 bases for J; bases not matched to a gene: 8. In germline, CDR1 is SGHRS, CDR2 YFSETQ.

V is TRBV6-5 and J is TRBJ1-1; 7 bases map to TRBD1. The CDR3 is 13 residues long. The V gene's germline CDR1 is MNHEY and CDR2 SVGAGI. V shed 8 bases and J 4 bases; nucleotides not matched to a gene: 7. Here the CDR3 reads CASPQGPTTEAFF. In DNA, the CDR3 is TGTGCCAGCCCACAGGGGCCCACCACTGAAGCTTTCTTT.